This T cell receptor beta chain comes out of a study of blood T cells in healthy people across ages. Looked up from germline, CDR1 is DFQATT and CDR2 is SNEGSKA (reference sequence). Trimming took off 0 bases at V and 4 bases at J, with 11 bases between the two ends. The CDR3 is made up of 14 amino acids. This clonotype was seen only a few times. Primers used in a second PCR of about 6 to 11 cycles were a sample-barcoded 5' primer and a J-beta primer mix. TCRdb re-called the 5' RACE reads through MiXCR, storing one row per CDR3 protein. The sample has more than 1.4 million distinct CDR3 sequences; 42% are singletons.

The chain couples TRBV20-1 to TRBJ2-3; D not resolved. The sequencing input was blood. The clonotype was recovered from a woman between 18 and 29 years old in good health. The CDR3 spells CSARDADRADTQYF. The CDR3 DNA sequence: TGCAGTGCTAGAGATGCGGATAGGGCAGATACGCAGTATTTT.